This TCR beta chain comes out of a study of OX40 agonist ivuxolimab in advanced cancers. The CDR3 is 14 amino acids. Germline trimming cut 5 bases from V and 7 bases from J; bases unmatched to any gene: 9. Per germline, CDR1 MNHEY and CDR2 SVGAGI. Overall study findings and caveats: Expanded clones tended on average to be more numerous among CD8+ T cells than CD4+.

TCRdb keeps only in-frame clones here, not all; method: immunoSEQ multiplex PCR. There are roughly 70,000 clones in the sample; roughly 88% occur only once, and roughly 8.6% lies in the top ten. Worth noting for this clone: As yet, its antigen is unknown.

The source of this sequence is an adult with an advanced solid tumor such as melanoma, head and neck, liver or kidney cancer. The sample was CD4+ or CD8+ T cells sorted from blood, taken in a trial of the OX40 agonist ivuxolimab. This rearrangement joins TRBV6-5 to TRBJ1-1; 8 nucleotides line up with TRBD1. The CDR3 is CASSKNRGTLEAFF. The CDR3 DNA is TGTGCCAGCAGTAAGAACAGGGGGACCCTTGAAGCTTTCTTT.